This T cell receptor (beta chain) was observed in a study of cytomegalovirus exposure and HLA in healthy donors. A note on this clone: Its antigen is undetermined.

General observations from the study: Per published reports, the classifier diagnosed cytomegalovirus status with high specificity and sensitivity. Subsequent analysis of the approximately 110 validation repertoires found a tendency for first-cohort TCR clusters to co-occur. Cytomegalovirus association was assigned to 170 or so TCR beta chains.

Germline assignment: CDR1 MDHEN and CDR2 SYDVKM. This CDR3 contains 17 residues. The J segment lost 4 bases and the V segment lost 5 bases, leaving 12 bases of the junction unmatched. This table comes from immunoSEQ multiplex PCR, and its TCRdb copy is limited to in-frame clones, with some not included. The sample has fewer than 200,000 clones, roughly 85% seen once; the top ten hold 15% to 20%. The specimen sequenced was PBMCs. The chain uses TRBV28 and TRBJ2-3; 10 bases map to TRBD2. The receptor comes from a young man in good health and CMV-seropositive. In nucleotides, the CDR3 is TGTGCCAGCAGTGTACTAGCGGGGAGAGCGGGGGCAGATACGCAGTATTTT. Translating it yields CASSVLAGRAGADTQYF.